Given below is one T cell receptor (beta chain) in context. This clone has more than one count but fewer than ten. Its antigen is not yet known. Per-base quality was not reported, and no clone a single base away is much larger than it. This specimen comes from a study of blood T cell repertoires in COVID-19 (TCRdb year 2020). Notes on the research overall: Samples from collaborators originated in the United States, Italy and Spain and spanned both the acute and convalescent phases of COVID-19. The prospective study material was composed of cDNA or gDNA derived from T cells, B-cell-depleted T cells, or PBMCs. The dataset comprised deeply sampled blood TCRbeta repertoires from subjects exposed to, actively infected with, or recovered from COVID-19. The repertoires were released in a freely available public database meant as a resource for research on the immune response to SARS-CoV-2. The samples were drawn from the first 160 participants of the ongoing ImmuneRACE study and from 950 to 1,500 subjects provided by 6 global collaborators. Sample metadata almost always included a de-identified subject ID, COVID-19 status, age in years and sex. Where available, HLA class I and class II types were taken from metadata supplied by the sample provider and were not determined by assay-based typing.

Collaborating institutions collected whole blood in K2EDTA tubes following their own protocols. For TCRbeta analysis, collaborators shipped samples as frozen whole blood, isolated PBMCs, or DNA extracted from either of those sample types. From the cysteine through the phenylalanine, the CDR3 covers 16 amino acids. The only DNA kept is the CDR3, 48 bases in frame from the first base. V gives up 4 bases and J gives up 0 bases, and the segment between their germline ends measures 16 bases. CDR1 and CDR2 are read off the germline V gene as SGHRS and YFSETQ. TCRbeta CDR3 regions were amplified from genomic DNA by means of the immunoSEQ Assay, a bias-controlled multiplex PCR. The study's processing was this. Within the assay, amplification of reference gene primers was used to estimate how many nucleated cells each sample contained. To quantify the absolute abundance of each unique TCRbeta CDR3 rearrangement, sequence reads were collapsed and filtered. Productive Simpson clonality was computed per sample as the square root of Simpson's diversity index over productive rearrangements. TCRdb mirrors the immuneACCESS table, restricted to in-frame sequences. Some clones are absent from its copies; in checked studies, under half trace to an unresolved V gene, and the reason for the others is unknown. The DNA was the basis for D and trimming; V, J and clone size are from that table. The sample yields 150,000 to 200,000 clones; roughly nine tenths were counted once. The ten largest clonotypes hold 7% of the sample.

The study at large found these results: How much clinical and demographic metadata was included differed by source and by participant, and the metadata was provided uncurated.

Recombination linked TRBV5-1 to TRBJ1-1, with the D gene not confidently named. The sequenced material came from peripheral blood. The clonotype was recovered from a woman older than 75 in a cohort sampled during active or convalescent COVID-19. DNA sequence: TGCGCCAGCAGCCCCCAGTTCGGAGCGATGAACACTGAAGCTTTCTTT. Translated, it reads CASSPQFGAMNTEAFF.